Each of the 25 T cell receptor beta chains below was sequenced from the same sample in a study of STAT5B mutations in CD4+ large granular lymphocyte leukemia. Profiled with immunoSEQ multiplex PCR; TCRdb holds only in-frame clones, not every one. This repertoire shows about 30,000 clones, around three quarters found once; its top ten account for under 2.5%. The sequenced sample was CD4+ T cells from blood buffy coats. The source is a human donor in good health.

The rearrangement joins TRBV6-6 to TRBJ1-5; TRBD1 matches 7 bases. This CDR3 has 13 residues. V shed 7 bases, J shed 9 bases, and the junction held 9 bases outside the gene matches. Germline V gene lookup returns CDR1 MNHNY and CDR2 SVGAGI (reference sequence). The CDR3 reads CASTTGTARPQHF. Here the CDR3 DNA reads TGTGCCAGCACTACAGGGACAGCCAGGCCCCAGCATTTT.

In this sample, this clone turned up a few times. The rearrangement links TRBV28 to TRBJ2-7; D remains ambiguous. CDR3 length: 13 amino acids. The V gene's germline CDR1 is MDHEN and CDR2 SYDVKM. Trimming left V 5 bases short and J 0 bases short, with 8 bases between. The CDR3 loop is CASSTRNSYEQYF. The CDR3 nucleotides are TGTGCCAGCAGTACCAGGAACTCCTACGAGCAGTACTTC.

This clone was observed once. The junction departs from germline at one end; a sequencing error may be responsible. DNA for the CDR3: TGTGCCAGCAGTTTAGCGGGGGGGCAGGGGACCCAGTACTTC. Amino acids: CASSLAGGQGTQYF. The chain couples TRBV7-2 to TRBJ2-5; 11 bases match TRBD2. The CDR3 runs to 14 residues. From germline, CDR1 is SGHTA and CDR2 FQGNSA. Filled out from reference TRBV7-2 and TRBJ2-5, the complete variable domain reads GAGVSQSPSNKVTEKGKDVELRCDPISGHTALYWYRQSLGQGLEFLIYFQGNSAPDKSGLPSDRFSAERTGGSVSTLTIQRTQQEDSAVYLCASSLAGGQGTQYFGPGTRLLVL.

The chain is built from TRBV2 and TRBJ2-1, with 11 bases that match TRBD2. The ends lost 6 bases at V and 5 bases at J; junction bases unmatched: 6. The CDR3 consists of 15 residues. Germline V lookup: CDR1 SNHLY, CDR2 FYNNEI. The CDR3 sequence: CASRDGLAGNNEQFF. DNA for the CDR3: TGTGCCAGCAGAGACGGACTAGCGGGTAACAATGAGCAGTTCTTC.

This clone appeared a few times. The CDR3 spells CASSIRGNEKLFF. The CDR3 nucleotides are TGTGCCAGTAGTATACGGGGGAATGAAAAACTGTTTTTT. The chain employs TRBV19 and TRBJ1-4, with TRBD1 as a possible D gene (5 bases). CDR1 and CDR2 from the germline V gene are LNHDA and SQIVND (reference sequence). The V and J ends lost 2 bases and 5 bases respectively, with 6 bases between them. The CDR3 is 13 amino acids.

The chain uses TRBV5-1 and TRBJ2-5; 9 bases map to TRBD2. This CDR3 region has 14 residues. Trimming cost V 5 bases and J 5 bases; bases outside gene matches: 7. Looked up from germline, CDR1 is SGHRS and CDR2 is YFSETQ. DNA for the CDR3: TGCGCCAGCAGAACCGGGACTAGCACGGAGACCCAGTACTTC. Amino acid sequence: CASRTGTSTETQYF.

The V call is TRBV7-9, the J call TRBJ1-2; 8 bases match TRBD1. CDR3 length: 15 residues. The germline V gene encodes CDR1 SEHNR and CDR2 FQNEAQ (reference sequence). Germline trimming cut 4 bases from V and 6 bases from J; bases unmatched to any gene: 10. The DNA of the CDR3 is TGTGCCAGCAGCTCAGGGAGGACAGGGAGTAATGGCTACACCTTC. Residues: CASSSGRTGSNGYTF.

The V call is TRBV10-1, the J call TRBJ2-1; 8 bases line up with TRBD2. J gave up 4 bases and V 8 bases, and 10 bases lay outside the gene matches. Germline values: CDR1 WNHNN, CDR2 SYGVQD (reference sequence). The CDR3 is made up of 15 amino acids. The CDR3 nucleotides are TGCGCCAGCGGGGACGGGGGGGCCGGTTACAATGAGCAGTTCTTC. It specifies CASGDGGAGYNEQFF.

The V and J genes are TRBV5-1 and TRBJ2-4; D uncertain. Trimming cost V 3 bases and J 0 bases, with 7 bases left between them. Germline V gene sequence: CDR1 SGHRS, CDR2 YFSETQ. The CDR3 length is 14 residues. CDR3 sequence reads: CASSSDLAKNIQYF. The CDR3 DNA reads as TGCGCCAGCAGCTCGGATCTAGCCAAAAACATTCAGTACTTC.

The chain combines TRBV13 with TRBJ2-5; D is undetermined. Germline values: CDR1 PRHDT, CDR2 FYEKMQ (reference sequence). Trimming shortened V by 5 bases and J by 5 bases, and 12 bases separated the two germline ends. The CDR3 extends over 13 amino acids. The CDR3 here is CASSPRLQETQYF. The CDR3 DNA reads TGTGCCAGCAGCCCTCGTCTGCAGGAGACCCAGTACTTC.

J is TRBJ2-1 and V is TRBV30, with D possibly matching TRBD2 (7 bases). Trimming shortened V by 3 bases and J by 6 bases, and 12 bases separated the two germline ends. CDR3 length: 13 residues. From germline, CDR1 is GTSNPN and CDR2 SVGIG (reference sequence). CDR3 nucleotides: TGTGCCTGGAGACGGGGGGCTAGCAATGAGCAGTTCTTC. Its protein product is CAWRRGASNEQFF.

In its sample, this clone was seen once. The chain is built from TRBV7-2 and TRBJ2-7; TRBD2 matches 12 bases. Germline V lookup: CDR1 SGHTA, CDR2 FQGNSA. Trimming at V came to 5 bases and at J to 1 base, leaving 3 bases not matched to a gene. The CDR3 is 15 residues long. The CDR3 region is CASSTSGGHSYEQYF. The CDR3 region has the DNA TGTGCCAGCAGCACTAGCGGGGGGCATTCCTACGAGCAGTACTTC.

This clone was picked up a small number of times. The chain uses TRBV30 and TRBJ1-3; D is ambiguous. Trimming cost V 5 bases and J 2 bases, with 4 bases left between them. CDR1 GTSNPN and CDR2 SVGIG come from the germline V gene (reference sequence). This CDR3 comprises 11 residues. The CDR3 bases are TGTGCCTGGGGGACTGGAAACACCATATATTTT. Amino acids: CAWGTGNTIYF.

This rearrangement joins TRBV19 to TRBJ2-1; TRBD1 matches 7 bases. The CDR3 covers 12 residues. Germline loops: CDR1 LNHDA, CDR2 SQIVND (reference sequence). V dropped 8 bases and J dropped 10; count of bases not matched to a gene: 8. The CDR3 protein is CASQRTGTEQFF. The DNA of the CDR3 is TGTGCCAGTCAAAGGACAGGCACAGAGCAGTTCTTC.

Here the CDR3 reads CASSLNPSGFAEQYF. In DNA form, the CDR3 reads TGTGCCAGCAGCTTAAACCCTAGCGGGTTTGCGGAGCAGTACTTC. The V call is TRBV11-2, the J call TRBJ2-7; 8 bases agree with TRBD2. Germline-derived CDR1 and CDR2 are SGHAT and FQNNGV. The CDR3 covers 15 residues. With 2 bases clipped from V and 7 bases from J, the junction kept 10 bases outside the gene matches.

This clone was found once. The chain employs TRBV19 and TRBJ2-3; unclear D gene. Germline CDR1 is LNHDA and CDR2 is SQIVND (reference sequence). The CDR3 totals 15 residues. V gave up 2 bases and J gave up 2 bases, with 11 bases separating them. CDR3: CASSISRAVTDTQYF. The CDR3 DNA reads as TGTGCCAGTAGTATAAGTAGGGCAGTCACAGATACGCAGTATTTT. Drawing the rest from reference TRBV19 and TRBJ2-3, the complete variable domain is DGGITQSPKYLFRKEGQNVTLSCEQNLNHDAMYWYRQDPGQGLRLIYYSQIVNDFQKGDIAEGYSVSREKKESFPLTVTSAQKNPTAFYLCASSISRAVTDTQYFGPGTRLTVL.

To note about this clone: An end of the junction does not agree with germline; a read error may underlie this. V is TRBV6-1 and J is TRBJ1-1; tentatively, D is TRBD1 (6 bases). Germline lookup yields CDR1 MNHNS and CDR2 SASEGT. This CDR3 has 14 amino acids. The CDR3 nucleotides read TGTGCCAGCAGGGAAGACAGGAGGAACACTGAAGCTTTCTTT. Its translation: CASREDRRNTEAFF.

This chain uses TRBV19 with TRBJ1-3; no clear D. Between the trimmed V and J ends, which lost 4 bases and 2 bases, there was a span of 6 bases. CDR3 length: 13 residues. Germline CDR1 is LNHDA and CDR2 is SQIVND (reference sequence). In DNA form, the CDR3 reads TGTGCCAGTAGTAGGGGTCCTGGAAACACCATATATTTT. Translating gives CASSRGPGNTIYF.

The chain combines TRBV9 with TRBJ2-3, with 15 bases that match TRBD2. The ends lost 4 bases at V and 6 bases at J; junction bases unmatched: 12. The CDR3 is made up of 18 amino acids. Germline assignment: CDR1 SGDLS and CDR2 YYNGEE. Here the CDR3 DNA reads TGTGCCAGCAGCATACCCCCTGGACTAGCGGGAGGGGCGGATACGCAGTATTTT. Amino acid sequence: CASSIPPGLAGGADTQYF.

This clone was picked up one time. The chain is built from TRBV7-2 and TRBJ2-5, with D possibly being TRBD1 or TRBD2 (5 bases each). Looked up from germline, CDR1 is SGHTA and CDR2 is FQGNSA. The CDR3 runs 13 residues. V gave up 5 bases and J gave up 5 bases, with 12 bases separating them. The CDR3 sequence is CASSPGPEETQYF. CDR3 nucleotides: TGTGCCAGCAGCCCGGGACCAGAGGAGACCCAGTACTTC.

The rearrangement links TRBV19 to TRBJ1-5, with D hard to call. The CDR3 totals 14 residues. CDR1 LNHDA and CDR2 SQIVND come from the germline V gene (reference sequence). The germline V and J ends were trimmed by 3 bases and 0 bases, with 6 bases remaining between them. The chain's CDR3 is CASSITDSNQPQHF. The CDR3 nucleotides read TGTGCCAGTAGTATCACGGATAGCAATCAGCCCCAGCATTTT.

In its sample, this clone was seen once. The rearrangement links TRBV30 to TRBJ2-7; D call uncertain. V gave up 1 base and J gave up 6 bases, with 7 bases separating them. This CDR3 is built from 11 residues. Germline values: CDR1 GTSNPN, CDR2 SVGIG (reference sequence). The CDR3 DNA follows: TGTGCCTGGAGTGGCTTGGGCGAGCAGTACTTC. Residues: CAWSGLGEQYF.

The chain links TRBV5-1 to TRBJ1-1; no definite D call. Trimming stripped 4 bases from V and 1 base from J, with 2 bases between. CDR1 and CDR2 from the germline V gene are SGHRS and YFSETQ. The length of the CDR3 is 11 residues. The CDR3 region is CASSQNTEAFF. As DNA, the CDR3 is TGCGCCAGCAGCCAGAACACTGAAGCTTTCTTT.

DNA for the CDR3: TGTGCCAGCAGTTACGGGACAGTCCCCTACGAGCAGTACTTC. It yields the protein CASSYGTVPYEQYF. The chain employs TRBV6-6 and TRBJ2-7; 7 bases line up with TRBD1. The CDR3 contains 14 residues. Germline assignment: CDR1 MNHNY and CDR2 SVGAGI (reference sequence). V lost 2 bases to trimming and J lost 2 bases; unmatched junction nucleotides: 3.

DNA of the CDR3: TGTGCCAGCAGTGAACAGGGAACCTATGGCTACACCTTC. Translating gives CASSEQGTYGYTF. The V and J genes are TRBV2 and TRBJ1-2; D perhaps matches TRBD1 (5 bases). The CDR3 is 13 amino acids. The V gene's germline CDR1 is SNHLY and CDR2 FYNNEI. V was trimmed by 2 bases and J by 4 bases, leaving 8 bases between them.